This TCR beta chain was sequenced for a study of post-analysis software for immune sequencing data. Turning to the study itself: Recorded disease courses covered relapsing-remitting, secondary progressive and progressive-relapsing multiple sclerosis. Some patients had no subtype annotation.

Study observations and caveats: Batch-mates among the samples co-clustered strongly by F measure. There were about 5 TRBV segments more frequent in patients than controls, and TRBV5-6, TRBV5-1 and TRBV20-1 were among them. Controls significantly exceeded multiple sclerosis patients in normalized Chao1 diversity.

About this clonotype itself: The antigen remains undetermined.

Sequencing libraries made from TCR beta cDNA carried unique molecular identifiers. With about 0.9 to 11 million T cells as the source, some 500,000 cDNA molecules resulted. Using its own MiXCR run on the PCR reads, TCRdb lists one record per CDR3 protein. The profile shows 750,000 to 950,000 distinct CDR3 sequences, around 46% of them singletons. The V and J ends lost 3 bases and 3 bases, in that order; junction bases with no gene match: 1. The CDR3 spans 13 residues. The germline gives CDR1 KGHSH, CDR2 LQKENI. This TCR was sampled from a girl aged 5-17 years with multiple sclerosis. The chain carries TRBV18 and TRBJ2-7; 8 bases are a match to TRBD1. Specimen: blood. CDR3 coding DNA: TGTGCCAGCTCACCGGACAGGGTCTACGAGCAGTACTTC. It encodes CASSPDRVYEQYF. Filled out from reference TRBV18 and TRBJ2-7, the complete variable domain reads NAGVMQNPRHLVRRRGQEARLRCSPMKGHSHVYWYRQLPEEGLKFMVYLQKENIIDESGMPKERFSAEFPKEGPSILRIQQVVRGDSAAYFCASSPDRVYEQYFGPGTRLTVT.